Each of the 10 T cell receptor beta chains below was sequenced from the same sample in a study of T cells in Graves' hyperthyroidism and ophthalmopathy. TCR beta CDR3 sequences were amplified from RNA transcripts. With the HTBI primer set, the TCR CDR3 went through a first round of RT-PCR. TCRdb used MiXCR to reprocess the multiplex PCR reads, holding one entry per CDR3 protein. The sample carries 500,000 to 550,000 distinct CDR3 sequences, about 20% recorded once. The sample consisted of blood. These receptor sequences come from a man between 18 and 35 years old with Graves' hyperthyroidism.

This clonotype has at least ten counts. V gene TRBV6-5 combines with J gene TRBJ1-2; TRBD1 matches 7 bases. The CDR3 length is 13 residues. The junction had 6 bases not matched to a gene; V was cut back by 3 bases and J by 8 bases. The germline gives CDR1 MNHEY, CDR2 SVGAGI. DNA for the CDR3: TGTGCCAGCAGTTATGAGGGGGCGCGCGGCTACACCTTC. It specifies CASSYEGARGYTF.

This clonotype was seen at least ten times. The chain links TRBV20-1 to TRBJ1-5; weak D call: TRBD1 (6 bases). This CDR3 comprises 15 residues. From germline, CDR1 is DFQATT and CDR2 SNEGSKA (reference sequence). V lost 0 bases and J lost 2, with 11 bases in between. The CDR3 DNA follows: TGCAGTGCTAGAGATGAGAACAGGGGCAATCAGCCCCAGCATTTT. Translating gives CSARDENRGNQPQHF.

There are many counts of this clonotype. The CDR3 DNA reads as TGTGCCAGCAGCTTCGGGTCAGCCAAAAACATTCAGTACTTC. Translation gives CASSFGSAKNIQYF. The chain recombines TRBV7-2 with TRBJ2-4; D uncertain. The germline V gene encodes CDR1 SGHTA and CDR2 FQGNSA. The length of the CDR3 is 14 residues. V dropped 3 bases and J dropped 0 bases, with 6 bases sitting between them.

The chain joins TRBV12-3 or TRBV12-4 to TRBJ1-5, with 7 bases fitting TRBD1. This CDR3 has 14 residues. Losses at the gene ends were 4 bases for V and 4 bases for J; bases not matched to a gene: 4. CDR3 sequence (DNA): TGTGCCAGCAGTTCAGACAGGGAGAATCAGCCCCAGCATTTT. It yields the protein CASSSDRENQPQHF.

This clonotype has at least ten counts. This chain connects TRBV20-1 to TRBJ1-2; D ambiguous. CDR3 size: 10 residues. Germline CDR1 and CDR2: DFQATT and SNEGSKA (reference sequence). The CDR3 region is CLASEYGYTF. The CDR3 nucleotides are TGCCTTGCCTCGGAGTATGGCTACACCTTC.

Note on this clonotype: Here the CDR3 omits its conserved ending phenylalanine or tryptophan, so a read error is the likely source. V is TRBV6-5 and J is TRBJ1-5; D remains ambiguous. CDR3 length: 13 residues. Germline V lookup: CDR1 MNHEY, CDR2 SVGAGI. The CDR3 protein is CASGYMLGQPQHV. CDR3 nucleotides: TGTGCCAGCGGTTACATGTTGGGTCAGCCCCAGCATGTT.

This chain connects TRBV13 to TRBJ2-7; 8 bases are shared with TRBD1. The ends lost 4 bases at V and 5 bases at J; junction bases unmatched: 7. The CDR3 is 14 amino acids. Germline-derived CDR1 and CDR2 are PRHDT and FYEKMQ (reference sequence). The CDR3 coding sequence is TGTGCCAGCAGCTCCGACAGGGGCGGCAACGAGCAGTACTTC. It translates to CASSSDRGGNEQYF.

The table lists this clonotype with a few counts. The gene calls are TRBV18 and TRBJ2-7, with 8 bases matching TRBD2. J gave up 2 bases and V 3 bases, and 3 bases lay outside the gene matches. CDR1 and CDR2 from the germline V gene are KGHSH and LQKENI. This CDR3 region has 14 residues. The chain's CDR3 is CASSPPGGTYEQYF. Here the CDR3 DNA reads TGTGCCAGCTCACCCCCGGGGGGGACCTACGAGCAGTACTTC.

The V call is TRBV2, the J call TRBJ2-5; D gene unclear. Germline-derived CDR1 and CDR2 are SNHLY and FYNNEI. This CDR3 is 11 amino acids long. The V end lost 6 bases, the J end lost 5 bases, and 7 bases lay between the germline ends. The CDR3 sequence: CASRLTETQYF. The DNA of the CDR3 is TGTGCCAGCAGGTTGACGGAGACCCAGTACTTC.

At least ten counts were recorded for this clonotype. The chain recombines TRBV28 with TRBJ1-2, with 10 bases that match TRBD1. Germline CDR1 is MDHEN and CDR2 is SYDVKM. This CDR3 is built from 15 residues. V lost 6 bases to trimming and J lost 4 bases; unmatched junction nucleotides: 8. CDR3 nucleotides: TGTGCCAGCAGACCCAGACAGGGGGCGGGCTATGGCTACACCTTC. Amino acid sequence: CASRPRQGAGYGYTF.